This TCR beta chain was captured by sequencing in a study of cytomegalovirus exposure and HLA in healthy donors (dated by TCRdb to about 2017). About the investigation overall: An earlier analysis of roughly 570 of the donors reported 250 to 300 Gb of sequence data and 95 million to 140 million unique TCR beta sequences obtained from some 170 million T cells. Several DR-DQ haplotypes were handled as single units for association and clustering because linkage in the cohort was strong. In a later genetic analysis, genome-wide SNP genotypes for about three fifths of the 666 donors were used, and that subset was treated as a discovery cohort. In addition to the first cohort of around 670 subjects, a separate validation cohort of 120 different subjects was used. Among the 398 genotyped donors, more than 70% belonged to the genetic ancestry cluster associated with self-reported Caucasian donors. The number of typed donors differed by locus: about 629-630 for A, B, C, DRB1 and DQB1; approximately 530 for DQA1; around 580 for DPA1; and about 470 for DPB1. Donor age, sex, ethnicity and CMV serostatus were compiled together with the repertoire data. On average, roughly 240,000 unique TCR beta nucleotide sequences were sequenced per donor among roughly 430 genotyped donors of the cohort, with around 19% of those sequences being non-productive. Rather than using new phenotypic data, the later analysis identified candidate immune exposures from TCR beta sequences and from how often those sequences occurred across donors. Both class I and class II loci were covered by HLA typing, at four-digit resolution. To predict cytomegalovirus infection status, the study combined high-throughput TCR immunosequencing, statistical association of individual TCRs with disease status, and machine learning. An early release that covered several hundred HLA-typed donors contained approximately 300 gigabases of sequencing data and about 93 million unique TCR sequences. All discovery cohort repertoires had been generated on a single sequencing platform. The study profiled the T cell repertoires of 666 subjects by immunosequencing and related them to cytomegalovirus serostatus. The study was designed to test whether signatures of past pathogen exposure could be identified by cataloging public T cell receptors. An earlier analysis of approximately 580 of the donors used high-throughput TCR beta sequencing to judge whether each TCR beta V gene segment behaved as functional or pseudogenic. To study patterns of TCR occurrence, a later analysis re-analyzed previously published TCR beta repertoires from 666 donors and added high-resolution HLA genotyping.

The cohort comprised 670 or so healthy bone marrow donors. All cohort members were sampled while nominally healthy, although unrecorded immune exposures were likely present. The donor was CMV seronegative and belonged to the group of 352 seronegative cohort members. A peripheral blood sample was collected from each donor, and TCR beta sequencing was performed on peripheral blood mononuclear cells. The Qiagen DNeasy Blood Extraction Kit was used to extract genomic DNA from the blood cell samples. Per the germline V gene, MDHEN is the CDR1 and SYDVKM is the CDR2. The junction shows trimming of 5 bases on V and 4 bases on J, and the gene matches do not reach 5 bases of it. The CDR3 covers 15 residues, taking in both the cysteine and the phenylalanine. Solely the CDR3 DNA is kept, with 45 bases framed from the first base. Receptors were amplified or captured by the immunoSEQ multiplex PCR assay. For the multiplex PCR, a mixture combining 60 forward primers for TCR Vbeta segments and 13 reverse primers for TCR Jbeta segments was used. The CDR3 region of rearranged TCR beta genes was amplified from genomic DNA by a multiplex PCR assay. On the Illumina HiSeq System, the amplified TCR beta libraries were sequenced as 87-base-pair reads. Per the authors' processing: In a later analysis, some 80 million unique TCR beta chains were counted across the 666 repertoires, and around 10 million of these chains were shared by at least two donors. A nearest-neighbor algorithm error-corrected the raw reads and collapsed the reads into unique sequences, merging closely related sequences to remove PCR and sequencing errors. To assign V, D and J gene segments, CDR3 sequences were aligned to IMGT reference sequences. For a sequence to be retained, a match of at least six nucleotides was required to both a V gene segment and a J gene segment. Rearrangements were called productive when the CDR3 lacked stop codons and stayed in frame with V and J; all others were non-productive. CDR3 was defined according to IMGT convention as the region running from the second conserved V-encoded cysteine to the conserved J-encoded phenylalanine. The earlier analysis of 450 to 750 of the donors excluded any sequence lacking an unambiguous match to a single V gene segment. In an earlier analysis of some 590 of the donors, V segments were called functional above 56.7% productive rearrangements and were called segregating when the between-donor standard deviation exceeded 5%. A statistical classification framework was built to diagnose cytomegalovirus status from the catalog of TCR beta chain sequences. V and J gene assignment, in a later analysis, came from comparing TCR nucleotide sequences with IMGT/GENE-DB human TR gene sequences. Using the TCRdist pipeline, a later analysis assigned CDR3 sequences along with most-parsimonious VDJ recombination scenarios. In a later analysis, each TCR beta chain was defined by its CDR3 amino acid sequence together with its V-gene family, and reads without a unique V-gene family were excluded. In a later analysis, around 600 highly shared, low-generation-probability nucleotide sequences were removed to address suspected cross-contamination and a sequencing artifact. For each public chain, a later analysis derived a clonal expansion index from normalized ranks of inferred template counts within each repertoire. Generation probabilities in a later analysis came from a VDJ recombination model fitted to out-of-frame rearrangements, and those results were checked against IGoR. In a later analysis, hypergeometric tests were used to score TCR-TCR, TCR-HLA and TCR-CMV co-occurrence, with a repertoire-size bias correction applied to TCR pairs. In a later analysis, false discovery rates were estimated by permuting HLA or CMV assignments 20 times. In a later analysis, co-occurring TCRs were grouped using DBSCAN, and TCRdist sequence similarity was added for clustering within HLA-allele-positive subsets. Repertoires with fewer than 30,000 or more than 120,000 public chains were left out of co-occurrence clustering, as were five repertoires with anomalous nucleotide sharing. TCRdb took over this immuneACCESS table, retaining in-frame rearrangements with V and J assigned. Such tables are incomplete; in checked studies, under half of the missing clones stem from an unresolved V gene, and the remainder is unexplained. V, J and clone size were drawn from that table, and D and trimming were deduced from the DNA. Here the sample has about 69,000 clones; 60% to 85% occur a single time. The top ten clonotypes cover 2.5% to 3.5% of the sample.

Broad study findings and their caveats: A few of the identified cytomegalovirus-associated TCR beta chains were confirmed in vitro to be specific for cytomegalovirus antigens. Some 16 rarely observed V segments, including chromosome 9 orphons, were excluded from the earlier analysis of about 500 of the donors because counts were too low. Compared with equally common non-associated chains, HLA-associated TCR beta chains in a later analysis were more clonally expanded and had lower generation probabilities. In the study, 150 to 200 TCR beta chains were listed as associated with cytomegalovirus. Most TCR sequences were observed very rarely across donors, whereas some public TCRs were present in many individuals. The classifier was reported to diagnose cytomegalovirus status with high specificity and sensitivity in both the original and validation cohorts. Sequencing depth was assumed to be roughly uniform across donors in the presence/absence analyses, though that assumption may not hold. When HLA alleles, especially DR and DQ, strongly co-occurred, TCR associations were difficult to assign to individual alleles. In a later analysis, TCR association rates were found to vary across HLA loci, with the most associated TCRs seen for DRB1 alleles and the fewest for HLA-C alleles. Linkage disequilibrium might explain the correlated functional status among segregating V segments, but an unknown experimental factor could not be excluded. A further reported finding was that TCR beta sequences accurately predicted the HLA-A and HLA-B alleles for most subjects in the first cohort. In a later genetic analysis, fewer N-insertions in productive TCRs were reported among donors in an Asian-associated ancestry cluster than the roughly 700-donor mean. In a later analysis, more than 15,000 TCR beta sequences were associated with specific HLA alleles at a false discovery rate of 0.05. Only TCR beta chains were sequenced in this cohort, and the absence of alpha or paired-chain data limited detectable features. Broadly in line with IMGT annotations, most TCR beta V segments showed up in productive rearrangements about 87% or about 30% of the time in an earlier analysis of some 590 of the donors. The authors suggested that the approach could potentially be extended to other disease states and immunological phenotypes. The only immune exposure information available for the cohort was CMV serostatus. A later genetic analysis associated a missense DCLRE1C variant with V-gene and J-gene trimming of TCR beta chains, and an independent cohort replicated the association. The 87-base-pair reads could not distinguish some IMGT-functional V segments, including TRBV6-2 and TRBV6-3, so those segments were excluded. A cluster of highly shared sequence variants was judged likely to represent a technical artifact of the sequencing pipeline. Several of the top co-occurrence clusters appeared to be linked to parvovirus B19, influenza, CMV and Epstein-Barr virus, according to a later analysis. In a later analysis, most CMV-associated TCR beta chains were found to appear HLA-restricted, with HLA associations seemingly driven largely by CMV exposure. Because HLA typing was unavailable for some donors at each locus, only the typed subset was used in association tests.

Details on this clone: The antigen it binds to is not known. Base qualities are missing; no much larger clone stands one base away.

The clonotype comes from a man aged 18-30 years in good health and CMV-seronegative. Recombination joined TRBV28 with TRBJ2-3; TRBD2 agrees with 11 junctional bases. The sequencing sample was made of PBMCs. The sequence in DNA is TGTGCCAGCAGTGTTAGCGGGGGGGCATCAGATACGCAGTATTTT. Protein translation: CASSVSGGASDTQYF.